The source of this TCR beta chain is a study of cytomegalovirus exposure and HLA in healthy donors. Germline V gene data show CDR1 as MDHEN and CDR2 as SYDVKM. The CDR3 sequence is 15 residues long. V shed 2 bases and J 2 bases; nucleotides not matched to a gene: 2. PCR amplification relied on 60 Vbeta primers (plus 13 Jbeta primers). The table came from immunoSEQ multiplex PCR; TCRdb's copy has only in-frame clones and leaves some out. The sample yields over 200,000 clones, almost 80% seen once. Notes on the study in general: There were a few CMV-associated chains whose specificity for CMV antigens was confirmed in vitro. Within the data, a cluster of highly shared sequence variants was likely a sequencing artifact.

Comment on this clone: Its matching antigen is unknown.

This chain links TRBV28 with TRBJ1-5; 8 nucleotides line up with TRBD1. This sequence was found in a male donor in good health and CMV-seronegative. Sequencing input: PBMCs. The CDR3 loop is CASSLGQGGNQPQHF. The CDR3 DNA follows: TGTGCCAGCAGTTTAGGACAGGGAGGCAATCAGCCCCAGCATTTT. Variable domain in full (rest from reference TRBV28 and TRBJ1-5): DVKVTQSSRYLVKRTGEKVFLECVQDMDHENMFWYRQDPGLGLRLIYFSYDVKMKEKGDIPEGYSVSREKKERFSLILESASTNQTSMYLCASSLGQGGNQPQHFGDGTRLSIL.